Below, 14 T cell receptor beta chains from the same sample are listed, as sequenced in a study of blood T cell repertoires in COVID-19 (dated by TCRdb to 2020 to 2021). Receptors were amplified or captured by the immunoSEQ multiplex PCR assay. The immuneACCESS repertoire file appears here via TCRdb, limited to in-frame rearrangements. These files lack a portion of the clones; in checked studies, under half of the deficit traces to unresolved V genes, and the cause of the others is not known. The sample table lists some 290,000 clones, around 86% of them with a count of one. The ten largest clonotypes hold 3.6% of the sample. Sequencing was performed on peripheral blood. All receptors come from a man younger than 30 with active or convalescent COVID-19.

In nucleotides, the CDR3 is TGTGCCAGCAGTTACTCGAGGAGTACCGATACGCAGTATTTT. Translating it yields CASSYSRSTDTQYF. The genes are TRBV6-5 and TRBJ2-3; D gene uncertain. Germline CDR1 MNHEY, CDR2 SVGAGI. The CDR3 has 14 residues. The V and J ends lost 0 bases and 6 bases respectively, with 10 bases between them.

J is TRBJ1-2 and V is TRBV3-1 (or the pseudogene TRBV3-2); 8 positions match TRBD1. This CDR3 comprises 13 residues. The V gene end was trimmed by 2 bases and the J gene end by 8 bases; junction bases not matched to a gene: 4. Germline loops: CDR1 LGHDT, CDR2 YNNKEL (reference sequence). In DNA, the CDR3 is TGTGCCAGCAGCCAACCGACAGGGGACGGCTACACCTTC. Its protein product is CASSQPTGDGYTF.

The CDR3 reads CASSSTGFDYTF. For the CDR3, the DNA is TGCGCCAGCAGCTCGACAGGGTTCGACTACACCTTC. This chain links TRBV5-1 with TRBJ1-2, with 7 bases fitting TRBD1. V shed 3 bases and J 10 bases; nucleotides not matched to a gene: 6. This CDR3 is built from 12 residues. Germline V lookup: CDR1 SGHRS, CDR2 YFSETQ.

Concerning this clone: In the same sample, other DNA sequences code for this CDR3. The V gene is TRBV30, the J gene TRBJ2-7; TRBD2 is a possible D gene (6 bases). The CDR3 covers 11 residues. The germline V gene has CDR1 GTSNPN and CDR2 SVGIG (reference sequence). V was pared by 0 bases and J by 7 bases, with 7 bases between. CDR3 protein: CAWSVGGEQYF. DNA of the CDR3: TGTGCCTGGAGTGTAGGAGGGGAGCAGTACTTC.

The chain employs TRBV28 and TRBJ2-7; 9 bases map to TRBD2. After removal of 6 bases from V and 3 bases from J, the junction contained 12 bases not matched to a gene. Germline lookup yields CDR1 MDHEN and CDR2 SYDVKM. This CDR3 has 16 residues. The CDR3 region is CASSWPSSGDYYEQYF. The CDR3 DNA follows: TGTGCCAGCAGCTGGCCTTCTAGCGGGGACTACTACGAGCAGTACTTC.

This clone occurred once. V gene TRBV27 combines with J gene TRBJ1-2; 8 positions agree with TRBD1. CDR1 and CDR2 from the germline V gene are MNHEY and SMNVEV (reference sequence). The CDR3 loop spans 13 amino acids. V was pared by 5 bases and J by 8 bases, with 7 bases of the junction left unmatched. The CDR3 DNA reads as TGTGCCAGCAGTACAGGGGGTGGTATCGGCTACACCTTC. It codes for CASSTGGGIGYTF.

This chain connects TRBV14 to TRBJ2-3; no reliable D call. Germline V gene lookup returns CDR1 SGHDN and CDR2 FVKESK. There are 13 residues in the CDR3. The V gene lost 3 bases and the J gene lost 2 bases, with 6 bases spanning the gap. For the CDR3, the DNA is TGTGCCAGCAGCCATTTCTTCACAGATACGCAGTATTTT. Protein: CASSHFFTDTQYF.

The rearrangement links TRBV5-4 to TRBJ2-1, with a weak D call TRBD2 (6 bases). The CDR3 is made up of 14 amino acids. Germline values: CDR1 SGHNT, CDR2 YYREEE (reference sequence). Between the trimmed V and J ends, which lost 3 bases and 4 bases, there was a span of 11 bases. CDR3 region: CASSSEEGYNEQFF. DNA for the CDR3: TGTGCCAGCAGCTCGGAGGAGGGATACAATGAGCAGTTCTTC.

V and J are TRBV3-1 (or the pseudogene TRBV3-2) and TRBJ2-7, with unresolved D. The CDR3 is made up of 12 amino acids. Germline-derived CDR1 and CDR2 are LGHDT and YNNKEL (reference sequence). The germline V and J ends were trimmed by 3 bases and 5 bases, with 8 bases remaining between them. The CDR3 spells CASSHGLDEQYF. CDR3 nucleotide sequence: TGTGCCAGCAGCCACGGGTTGGACGAGCAGTACTTC.

The rearrangement joins TRBV9 to TRBJ2-3; 8 positions match TRBD2. The length of the CDR3 is 16 residues. V lost 0 bases, J lost 1 base, and 4 bases stayed unmatched. From germline, CDR1 is SGDLS and CDR2 YYNGEE. CDR3 region: CASSVGPGLGTDTQYF. CDR3 coding DNA: TGTGCCAGCAGCGTAGGACCGGGACTAGGCACAGATACGCAGTATTTT.

A few counts support this clone. V is TRBV19 and J is TRBJ2-3; 7 bases match TRBD1. V trimming: 5 bases; J trimming: 0 bases; junction bases outside the gene matches: 5. CDR3 length: 15 amino acids. Germline lookup yields CDR1 LNHDA and CDR2 SQIVND (reference sequence). The CDR3 DNA follows: TGTGCCAGTAGTTGGGGGACAGTGAGCACAGATACGCAGTATTTT. Amino acid sequence: CASSWGTVSTDTQYF.

This chain connects TRBV7-3 to TRBJ2-1; 9 bases are shared with TRBD2. The CDR3 extends over 15 amino acids. V was pared by 3 bases and J by 7 bases, with 7 bases of the junction left unmatched. Looked up from germline, CDR1 is SGHTA and CDR2 is FQGTGA. The CDR3, as DNA: TGTGCCAGCAGCTTCCTCTGGACTAGCGAAAATGAGCAGTTCTTC. Protein product: CASSFLWTSENEQFF.

This clone was counted a few times. This chain connects TRBV24-1 to TRBJ2-2, with TRBD1 matching 10 bases. Trimming took 6 bases from V and 7 from J; bases not matched to a gene: 7. This CDR3 is 15 amino acids long. Germline assignment: CDR1 KGHDR and CDR2 SFDVKD. CDR3 region: CATSYGTGAYGELFF. CDR3 in DNA: TGTGCCACCAGTTACGGGACAGGGGCTTACGGGGAGCTGTTTTTT.

To note about this clone: The junction departs from germline at one end; a sequencing error may be responsible. The V and J genes are TRBV19 and TRBJ1-2; D possibly corresponds to TRBD1 (5 bases). Looked up from germline, CDR1 is LNHDA and CDR2 is SQIVND (reference sequence). The CDR3 runs to 13 residues. The CDR3 DNA follows: TGTGCCAGTAGTCAACACGGAAGGGGAAAAAGTTCCTTC. It specifies CASSQHGRGKSSF.